This entry features one T cell receptor beta chain sequence. This entry belongs to a study of blood T cell repertoires in COVID-19. Study at large: Spain, Italy and the United States supplied samples that represented acute and convalescent COVID-19.

The authors' processing: Reference gene primer amplification yielded estimated nucleated cell counts. Only in-frame clones appear in the TCRdb table, and some are missing; sequencing was by immunoSEQ multiplex PCR. D and trimming were read from the DNA, whereas the V and J calls and clone size are those reported in that table. There are about 65,000 clones in the sample; more than 90% occur only once, and 1.3% lies in the top ten. V lost 2 bases, J lost 4 bases, and 3 bases stayed unmatched. This CDR3 has 15 residues. The germline CDR1 and CDR2 sequences are SGHTA and FQGNSA. The rearrangement uses TRBV7-2 and TRBJ2-1; TRBD1 matches 9 bases. This receptor was identified in a man aged 60 to 69 with acute or convalescent COVID-19. What was sequenced was peripheral blood. The CDR3 reads CASSLWTGDYNEQFF. Written as DNA, the CDR3 is TGTGCCAGCAGCTTATGGACAGGGGATTACAATGAGCAGTTCTTC.